This TCR beta chain was documented in a study of blood T cells in healthy people across ages. The trim removed 4 bases at V and 7 bases at J, leaving 5 bases unmatched. This CDR3 region has 14 residues. Germline V gives CDR1 MRHNA, CDR2 SNTAGT. Next came a second PCR, run for roughly 7 to 12 cycles, which used a sample-barcoded 5' primer along with a J-beta primer mix. TCRdb called the 5' RACE reads again in MiXCR, with one record for every CDR3 protein. The data show 1.5 million to 2 million distinct CDR3 sequences, roughly 27% seen once. As for this clonotype: The antigen is unknown.

Study results and caveats: Long-lived donors had more naive CD4+ cells and higher diversity than aged donors. Considered underestimates were the diversity estimates obtained from one million T cells.

Material for sequencing was blood. The receptor comes from a woman between 25 and 40 years old in good health. This chain connects TRBV6-4 to TRBJ2-1, with 9 bases aligning to TRBD1. CDR3 bases: TGTGCCAGCAGTGGACAGGGGGGGGCAAATGAGCAGTTCTTC. Its translation is CASSGQGGANEQFF.